One and the same sample provided the 28 T cell receptor beta chains below, sequenced in a study of OX40 agonist ivuxolimab in advanced cancers. This table comes from immunoSEQ multiplex PCR, and its TCRdb copy is limited to in-frame clones, with some not included. Of tens of thousands of clones in the sample, around nine tenths are singletons; the top ten hold 0.81%. This specimen consisted of CD4+ or CD8+ T cells sorted from blood, obtained in a trial of the OX40 agonist ivuxolimab. These receptors all stem from an adult with an advanced solid tumor such as melanoma, head and neck, liver or kidney cancer.

The gene calls are TRBV12-5 and TRBJ2-1, with 9 nucleotides matching TRBD1. There are 18 residues in the CDR3. CDR1 and CDR2 (germline): LGHNT, FRNRAP. J lost 0 bases, V lost 7 bases, and 13 bases had no gene match. This chain's CDR3 is CASVNSQGADFSYNEQFF. In DNA, the CDR3 is TGTGCTAGTGTCAATTCACAGGGGGCCGACTTCTCCTACAATGAGCAGTTCTTC.

The CDR3 DNA reads as TGTGCCATCAGTTCCGGACTGCCAGGGCTCCGACCCCAGCATTTT. It is translated as CAISSGLPGLRPQHF. The V call is TRBV10-3, the J call TRBJ1-5; possible D gene TRBD1, 5 bases. The CDR3 is 15 amino acids. Germline V gene data show CDR1 as ENHRY and CDR2 as SYGVKD. The ends were cut back, 5 bases at V and 10 bases at J, with 21 bases in the middle.

The chain joins TRBV28 to TRBJ2-7, with D tentatively TRBD1 (6 bases). V lost 6 bases and J lost 3, with 18 bases in between. Germline loops: CDR1 MDHEN, CDR2 SYDVKM. There are 15 residues in the CDR3. The CDR3 loop is CASSPGTFAIYEQYF. CDR3 nucleotides: TGTGCCAGCAGCCCGGGGACATTTGCCATCTACGAGCAGTACTTC. The full variable domain, its missing parts supplied by reference TRBV28 and TRBJ2-7, is DVKVTQSSRYLVKRTGEKVFLECVQDMDHENMFWYRQDPGLGLRLIYFSYDVKMKEKGDIPEGYSVSREKKERFSLILESASTNQTSMYLCASSPGTFAIYEQYFGPGTRLTVT.

CDR3 sequence reads: CASTKTRAGDTQYF. The CDR3 coding sequence is TGTGCCAGCACCAAGACTAGGGCGGGCGATACGCAGTATTTT. The chain joins TRBV7-8 to TRBJ2-3, with D perhaps matching TRBD2 (6 bases). CDR1 and CDR2 (germline): SGHVS, FQNEAQ. V dropped 7 bases and J dropped 6 bases, with 17 bases sitting between them. CDR3 length equals 14 residues.

The sample holds one count of this clone. The genes are TRBV19 and TRBJ1-1, with no clear D. Germline CDR1 reads LNHDA; CDR2 reads SQIVND (reference sequence). The CDR3 totals 14 residues. The V and J ends lost 6 bases and 2 bases respectively, with 13 bases between them. The CDR3 nucleotides read TGTGCCAGTAGGTTGCCGGGTCACAACACTGAAGCTTTCTTT. It yields the protein CASRLPGHNTEAFF.

The chain is built from TRBV5-1 and TRBJ2-1; tentative D call: TRBD1 (6 bases). Per germline, CDR1 SGHRS and CDR2 YFSETQ. V was shortened by 5 bases and J by 0 bases, with 12 bases between the two germline ends. This CDR3 spans 15 amino acids. The CDR3 region is CASRLEQGSYNEQFF. CDR3 bases: TGCGCCAGCAGACTCGAACAGGGCTCCTACAATGAGCAGTTCTTC.

This clone was detected once. V usage is TRBV7-2 and J usage is TRBJ2-7; 14 bases are shared with TRBD2. CDR1 is SGHTA and CDR2 is FQGNSA in the germline V gene. V trimming: 4 bases; J trimming: 0 bases; junction bases outside the gene matches: 8. The CDR3 has 18 residues. In DNA form, the CDR3 reads TGTGCCAGCAGCTCGGGGACTAGCGGGAGCCTAATCTCCTACGAGCAGTACTTC. Its translation is CASSSGTSGSLISYEQYF.

This sequence joins TRBV5-5 and TRBJ1-1; D remains ambiguous. Per the germline V gene, CDR1 is SGHKS and CDR2 is YYEKEE (reference sequence). Trimming stripped 1 base from V and 1 base from J, with 11 bases between. The CDR3 totals 15 residues. In DNA, the CDR3 is TGTGCCAGCAGCTTGTTAACAAGTACGAACACTGAAGCTTTCTTT. This codes for CASSLLTSTNTEAFF.

There are a few counts of this clone. The CDR3 here is CASSTRRDLGGYTF. CDR3 sequence (DNA): TGTGCCAGCAGCACACGAAGGGACCTGGGGGGCTACACCTTC. The V gene is TRBV11-3, the J gene TRBJ1-2, with TRBD1 as a possible D gene (5 bases). V was pared by 5 bases and J by 8 bases, with 18 bases between. Germline V gene sequence: CDR1 SGHNT, CDR2 YENEEA. There are 14 residues in the CDR3. The entire variable domain, with the rest obtained from reference TRBV11-3 and TRBJ1-2, is as follows: EAGVVQSPRYKIIEKKQPVAFWCNPISGHNTLYWYLQNLGQGPELLIRYENEEAVDDSQLPKDRFSAERLKGVDSTLKIQPAELGDSAVYLCASSTRRDLGGYTFGSGTRLTVV.

The chain recombines TRBV5-6 with TRBJ2-5, with D uncertain. The germline V and J ends were trimmed by 0 bases and 1 base, with 4 bases remaining between them. The CDR3 extends over 13 amino acids. Germline-derived CDR1 and CDR2 are SGHDT and YYEEEE. In DNA form, the CDR3 reads TGTGCCAGCAGCTTGGACTTCCAAGAGACCCAGTACTTC. It encodes CASSLDFQETQYF.

The V gene is TRBV18, the J gene TRBJ1-3; D is undetermined. The germline CDR1 and CDR2 sequences are KGHSH and LQKENI. Trimming removed 3 bases at V and 0 bases at J, with 9 bases between. The CDR3 sequence is 15 residues long. The CDR3 sequence is CASSPSVGSGNTIYF. In DNA, the CDR3 is TGTGCCAGCTCACCCTCGGTCGGCTCTGGAAACACCATATATTTT.

This clone was counted a single time. The chain recombines TRBV5-8 with TRBJ2-6, with a possible D match to TRBD1 (6 bases). Germline CDR1 is SGHTS and CDR2 is YDEGEE. V was shortened by 4 bases and J by 4 bases, with 21 bases between the two germline ends. The CDR3 contains 18 residues. In nucleotides, the CDR3 is TGTGCCAGCAGCCTGAGGGGTGGGGGCAGGCCCGGGGCCAACGTCCTGACTTTC. This sequence encodes CASSLRGGGRPGANVLTF.

The V call is TRBV7-2, the J call TRBJ2-7; 10 bases align to TRBD1. From germline, CDR1 is SGHTA and CDR2 FQGNSA. The ends lost 5 bases at V and 3 bases at J; junction bases unmatched: 4. This CDR3 contains 14 residues. DNA of the CDR3: TGTGCCAGCAGCCCCCGGGACAGGGGCTACGAGCAGTACTTC. Residues: CASSPRDRGYEQYF. Variable domain in full (rest from reference TRBV7-2 and TRBJ2-7): GAGVSQSPSNKVTEKGKDVELRCDPISGHTALYWYRQSLGQGLEFLIYFQGNSAPDKSGLPSDRFSAERTGGSVSTLTIQRTQQEDSAVYLCASSPRDRGYEQYFGPGTRLTVT.

The chain links TRBV18 to TRBJ2-4, with D hard to call. Germline lookup yields CDR1 KGHSH and CDR2 LQKENI. The CDR3 runs 15 residues. V was trimmed by 3 bases and J by 7 bases, leaving 16 bases between them. CDR3 loop: CASSPFDAVGNIQYF. The CDR3 DNA reads as TGTGCCAGCTCACCGTTCGACGCAGTCGGGAACATTCAGTACTTC.

The chain employs TRBV5-1 and TRBJ1-1, with 7 bases matching TRBD1. Trimming removed 2 bases from V and 4 bases from J; junction bases left unmatched: 5. This CDR3 spans 14 amino acids. The germline gives CDR1 SGHRS, CDR2 YFSETQ. For the CDR3, the DNA is TGCGCCAGCAGCTTAGAGACAGGGCCCACTGAAGCTTTCTTT. Protein: CASSLETGPTEAFF.

The chain recombines TRBV19 with TRBJ2-5, with TRBD1 identical over 12 bases. This CDR3 has 15 amino acids. Losses at the gene ends were 10 bases for V and 4 bases for J; bases not matched to a gene: 10. In germline, CDR1 is LNHDA, CDR2 SQIVND (reference sequence). CDR3 nucleotide sequence: TGTGCCACTGGCGGAGGGACAGGGGGCCGAGAGACCCAGTACTTC. This translates into CATGGGTGGRETQYF.

The J gene is TRBJ2-2, the V gene TRBV13; 7 bases line up with TRBD2. CDR3 length: 17 residues. Germline CDR1 and CDR2: PRHDT and FYEKMQ (reference sequence). J lost 1 base, V lost 1 base, and 6 bases had no gene match. CDR3 loop: CASSLVGRDLNTGELFF. CDR3 nucleotide sequence: TGTGCCAGCAGCTTAGTAGGGAGGGACTTGAACACCGGGGAGCTGTTTTTT.

This clone was seen a handful of times. The gene calls are TRBV11-2 and TRBJ1-5; 7 bases align to TRBD1. CDR3 size: 14 residues. The V gene's germline CDR1 is SGHAT and CDR2 FQNNGV. V lost 5 bases, J lost 11 bases, and 12 bases stayed unmatched. The CDR3 sequence is CASSAGDSGVAQHF. In DNA, the CDR3 is TGTGCCAGCAGCGCCGGGGACAGCGGAGTTGCCCAGCATTTT. Supplemented by reference TRBV11-2 and TRBJ1-5, the full variable domain reads EAGVAQSPRYKIIEKRQSVAFWCNPISGHATLYWYQQILGQGPKLLIQFQNNGVVDDSQLPKDRFSAERLKGVDSTLKIQPAKLEDSAVYLCASSAGDSGVAQHFGDGTRLSIL.

The chain employs TRBV28 and TRBJ1-2, with 8 bases that match TRBD1. The CDR3 contains 16 residues. CDR1 and CDR2 (germline): MDHEN, SYDVKM. Trimming removed 7 bases from V and 0 bases from J; junction bases left unmatched: 10. The CDR3 is CASKEQGRGPNYGYTF. The CDR3 coding sequence is TGTGCCAGCAAGGAGCAGGGCAGGGGGCCTAACTATGGCTACACCTTC.

The chain links TRBV28 to TRBJ2-2; 7 positions agree with TRBD1. CDR3 length equals 16 residues. Trimming took 6 bases from V and 2 from J; bases not matched to a gene: 9. The germline V gene has CDR1 MDHEN and CDR2 SYDVKM. The CDR3 reads CASSLSGTANTGELFF. CDR3 DNA: TGTGCCAGCAGCCTGTCCGGGACAGCTAACACCGGGGAGCTGTTTTTT.

The V call is TRBV19, the J call TRBJ1-2; tentatively, D is TRBD1 (5 bases). The V end was cut by 7 bases, the J end by 2 bases, with 14 bases between. This CDR3 has 14 amino acids. Looked up from germline, CDR1 is LNHDA and CDR2 is SQIVND (reference sequence). Here the CDR3 reads CASTPSRGNYGYTF. CDR3 coding DNA: TGTGCCAGTACCCCTTCGAGGGGAAACTATGGCTACACCTTC.

The chain recombines TRBV19 with TRBJ1-5; 7 nucleotides align to TRBD1. This CDR3 contains 15 residues. V was clipped by 4 bases and J by 7 bases; unmatched bases: 10. Germline V lookup: CDR1 LNHDA, CDR2 SQIVND (reference sequence). CDR3 sequence reads: CASSTSRRGQQPQHF. CDR3 sequence (DNA): TGTGCCAGTAGTACTTCACGGAGGGGGCAACAGCCCCAGCATTTT. Full variable domain (remainder filled in from reference TRBV19 and TRBJ1-5): DGGITQSPKYLFRKEGQNVTLSCEQNLNHDAMYWYRQDPGQGLRLIYYSQIVNDFQKGDIAEGYSVSREKKESFPLTVTSAQKNPTAFYLCASSTSRRGQQPQHFGDGTRLSIL.

This clone was recorded only once. The V and J genes are TRBV2 and TRBJ2-3; 16 bases fit TRBD2. Germline CDR1 SNHLY, CDR2 FYNNEI. The CDR3 length is 17 residues. V lost 6 bases and J lost 4; bases outside the gene matches: 7. The CDR3 protein is CASREGLAGGPSDTQYF. CDR3 coding DNA: TGTGCCAGCAGGGAGGGACTAGCGGGAGGGCCTTCAGATACGCAGTATTTT.

V and J are TRBV6-1 and TRBJ2-2; D gene unclear. Trimming pared 5 bases from V and 4 bases from J, leaving 8 bases between. Germline assignment: CDR1 MNHNS and CDR2 SASEGT. The CDR3 totals 13 residues. The CDR3 DNA reads TGTGCCAGCAGTCCTCGGGCCACCGGGGAGCTGTTTTTT. It specifies CASSPRATGELFF.

The chain links TRBV7-9 to TRBJ1-4, with a tentative D call TRBD1 (6 bases). CDR1 and CDR2 from the germline V gene are SEHNR and FQNEAQ (reference sequence). The CDR3 has 16 amino acids. Trimming stripped 0 bases from V and 3 bases from J, with 11 bases between. CDR3: CASSLAGGRPNEKLFF. The DNA of the CDR3 is TGTGCCAGCAGCTTAGCAGGGGGGCGCCCTAATGAAAAACTGTTTTTT.

This chain connects TRBV15 to TRBJ2-3, with D possibly matching TRBD2 (6 bases). With 0 bases removed from V and 0 bases from J, the gap between germline ends came to 19 bases. Germline V gene lookup returns CDR1 LNHNV and CDR2 YYDKDF (reference sequence). The CDR3 is 19 amino acids. For the CDR3, the DNA is TGTGCCACCAGCAGAGATTCCCCAACTATAGCGGAGAGCACAGATACGCAGTATTTT. Translating it yields CATSRDSPTIAESTDTQYF.

Here the CDR3 reads CASSTGLAGGGPGTQYF. Here the CDR3 DNA reads TGTGCCAGCAGCACCGGACTAGCGGGAGGGGGTCCCGGGACCCAGTACTTC. The chain combines TRBV7-2 with TRBJ2-5; 15 bases fit TRBD2. There are 17 residues in the CDR3. In germline, CDR1 is SGHTA, CDR2 FQGNSA. With 5 bases clipped from V and 7 bases from J, the junction kept 11 bases outside the gene matches.

In regard to this clone: At the DNA level, this CDR3 is encoded by other sequences in the same sample as well. This rearrangement joins TRBV11-3 to TRBJ2-5; D is ambiguous. Germline CDR1 and CDR2: SGHNT and YENEEA. The CDR3 totals 11 residues. Trimming cost V 3 bases and J 5 bases, with 4 bases left between them. CDR3 amino acids: CASSFRETQYF. In nucleotides, the CDR3 is TGTGCCAGCAGCTTCCGGGAGACCCAGTACTTC.